The 10 T cell receptor beta chains in this list originate from one sample, sequenced in a study of T cell repertoires in aging, cancer and after chemotherapy. A mixed TRB-A/B primer pool amplified rearranged TRB by multiplex touch-down PCR. TCRdb analysed the multiplex PCR reads with MiXCR anew, one entry per CDR3 protein. The sample contains some 5,400 distinct CDR3 sequences, approximately 33% of which appear only once. The template was genomic DNA from peripheral blood, not RNA. The specimen sequenced was blood. The receptors originated from a human donor with a blood cancer.

The sample holds a few counts of this clonotype. V is TRBV4-3 and J is TRBJ1-2; TRBD1 is a possible D gene (5 bases). CDR1 LGHNA and CDR2 YSLEER come from the germline V gene. Trimming removed 4 bases from V and 4 bases from J, with 16 bases in between. The CDR3 length is 15 residues. CDR3 sequence reads: CASSRGRLGVYGYTF. The CDR3 coding sequence is TGCGCCAGCAGCCGGGGCAGACTCGGGGTCTATGGCTACACCTTC.

The V and J genes are TRBV6-5 and TRBJ1-2; D is unclear. Germline CDR1 is MNHEY and CDR2 is SVGAGI. Between the trimmed V and J ends, which lost 4 bases and 3 bases, there was a span of 6 bases. The length of the CDR3 is 12 residues. DNA of the CDR3: TGTGCCAGCAGTTTAGAGTACTATGGCTACACCTTC. Translation: CASSLEYYGYTF.

This CDR3 reads CASSFQGGVQPQHF. For the CDR3, the DNA is TGTGCCAGCAGTTTTCAGGGCGGCGTCCAGCCCCAGCATTTT. This chain links TRBV7-2 with TRBJ1-5; TRBD1 might be the D (5 bases). Trimming pared 6 bases from V and 7 bases from J, leaving 16 bases between. Per germline, CDR1 SGHTA and CDR2 FQGNSA. The CDR3 runs 14 residues.

This clonotype occurred a few times. The chain joins TRBV12-3 or TRBV12-4 to TRBJ2-2; 8 bases line up with TRBD1. This CDR3 contains 16 residues. V shed 8 bases and J 1 base; nucleotides not matched to a gene: 9. This CDR3 is CASPPRTGKNTGELFF. The CDR3 region has the DNA TGTGCCAGCCCTCCCCGGACAGGGAAGAACACCGGGGAGCTGTTTTTT.

This clonotype is judged medium-sized. V usage is TRBV15 and J usage is TRBJ2-2; D possibly uses TRBD1 or TRBD2 (6 bases each). Germline CDR1 LNHNV, CDR2 YYDKDF (reference sequence). The CDR3 has 14 amino acids. V was pared by 7 bases and J by 0 bases, with 9 bases between. The CDR3 here is CATKGGTNTGELFF. Written as DNA, the CDR3 is TGTGCCACCAAGGGGGGAACGAACACCGGGGAGCTGTTTTTT.

This clonotype was seen a handful of times. The chain recombines TRBV10-3 with TRBJ1-5, with D perhaps TRBD1 (6 bases). The length of the CDR3 is 15 residues. CDR1 and CDR2 (germline): ENHRY, SYGVKD. V was shortened by 2 bases and J by 3 bases, with 11 bases between the two germline ends. CDR3 DNA: TGTGCCATCAGTGAGCAGGGACACCTCAATCAGCCCCAGCATTTT. Translation: CAISEQGHLNQPQHF.

This chain connects TRBV18 to TRBJ2-2; D unresolved. The germline CDR1 and CDR2 sequences are KGHSH and LQKENI. Deletions cut 0 bases from V and 0 bases from J, with 5 bases between. The length of the CDR3 is 15 residues. CDR3 DNA: TGTGCCAGCTCACCACCCAAACCGAACACCGGGGAGCTGTTTTTT. Its translation: CASSPPKPNTGELFF.

Only a few counts were recorded for this clonotype. CDR3: CASWGGATSGNTIYF. In DNA, the CDR3 is TGTGCCTCCTGGGGCGGGGCAACCTCTGGAAACACCATATATTTT. The J gene is TRBJ1-3, the V gene TRBV6-6; a possible D gene is TRBD1 (5 bases). Germline CDR1 is MNHNY and CDR2 is SVGAGI (reference sequence). Between the trimmed V and J ends, which lost 11 bases and 0 bases, there was a span of 17 bases. This CDR3 region has 15 residues.

The chain links TRBV19 to TRBJ2-3; 7 bases map to TRBD1. Unmatched junction bases numbered 4, after V lost 2 bases and J lost 2 bases. CDR3 length equals 15 residues. Per germline, CDR1 LNHDA and CDR2 SQIVND (reference sequence). CDR3 in amino acids: CASSIRQGDTDTQYF. Here the CDR3 DNA reads TGTGCCAGTAGTATACGGCAGGGGGACACAGATACGCAGTATTTT.

V and J are TRBV6-5 and TRBJ2-7, with 9 bases identical to TRBD1. The CDR3 covers 15 residues. Trimming took 3 bases from V and 3 from J; bases not matched to a gene: 6. The V gene's germline CDR1 is MNHEY and CDR2 SVGAGI. CDR3: CASSYGGTGNYEQYF. CDR3 nucleotide sequence: TGTGCCAGCAGTTATGGAGGGACAGGGAACTACGAGCAGTACTTC.